The 29 T cell receptor beta chains below come from one sample, sequenced in a study of lymphopenia after photon versus proton radiotherapy (dated by TCRdb to the late 2010s). To prepare the library, the immunoSEQ multiplex PCR assay was applied. Sourced from immuneACCESS, this table was stored by TCRdb with only in-frame sequences that have V and J called. A share of the clones is absent; for the studies checked, an unresolved V gene accounts for under half, and the remainder has no known explanation. The sample includes about 70,000 clones, with over 80% observed a single time. The ten largest clonotypes hold approximately 11% of the sample. This specimen was peripheral blood, taken from a patient treated with proton-based radiotherapy. These receptors came from a man at least 80 years old with esophageal cancer.

The rearrangement links TRBV6-5 to TRBJ1-5; unclear D gene. The germline V and J ends were trimmed by 6 bases and 4 bases, with 10 bases remaining between them. The CDR3 extends over 13 amino acids. CDR1 and CDR2 from the germline V gene are MNHEY and SVGAGI. The CDR3 nucleotides read TGTGCCAGCAGGAGGACGGTAAATCAGCCCCAGCATTTT. Amino acids: CASRRTVNQPQHF.

The chain employs TRBV7-9 and TRBJ1-1; TRBD1 is a possible D gene (5 bases). This CDR3 contains 13 residues. Germline CDR1 reads SEHNR; CDR2 reads FQNEAQ (reference sequence). The V end lost 5 bases, the J end lost 6 bases, and 13 bases lay between the germline ends. The CDR3 DNA reads as TGTGCCAGCAGCCCGCGGGACTCGGCTGAAGCTTTCTTT. This codes for CASSPRDSAEAFF.

The V call is TRBV2, the J call TRBJ2-7; 9 nucleotides agree with TRBD1. The CDR3 is 13 amino acids. V trimming: 6 bases; J trimming: 3 bases; junction bases outside the gene matches: 3. Germline loops: CDR1 SNHLY, CDR2 FYNNEI. The CDR3 sequence: CASRAGQGYEQYF. The DNA of the CDR3 is TGTGCCAGCAGGGCGGGACAGGGCTACGAGCAGTACTTC.

This chain links TRBV5-1 with TRBJ2-5; D is unclear. Germline loops: CDR1 SGHRS, CDR2 YFSETQ. Between the trimmed V and J ends, which lost 5 bases and 5 bases, there was a span of 7 bases. This CDR3 has 11 amino acids. As DNA, the CDR3 is TGCGCCAGCAGGCGATTCGAGACCCAGTACTTC. This sequence encodes CASRRFETQYF.

The chain uses TRBV2 and TRBJ2-2; 7 positions agree with TRBD1. The CDR3 is 13 amino acids. V lost 10 bases and J lost 4; bases outside the gene matches: 6. The V gene's germline CDR1 is SNHLY and CDR2 FYNNEI. The CDR3, as DNA: TGTGCCACCGCCTCAGGGGGCACCGGGGAGCTGTTTTTT. Translating gives CATASGGTGELFF.

This clone has more than one count but fewer than ten. V and J are TRBV5-8 and TRBJ1-3, with D perhaps TRBD1 (5 bases). V lost 4 bases to trimming and J lost 1 base, with 9 bases between them. CDR1 SGHTS and CDR2 YDEGEE come from the germline V gene. This CDR3 comprises 14 residues. The CDR3 DNA follows: TGTGCCAGCAGCCGCGGGGCTTCTGGAAACACCATATATTTT. This gives the protein CASSRGASGNTIYF.

This clone was found once. The rearrangement joins TRBV7-7 to TRBJ1-1; tentatively, D is TRBD1 (5 bases). With 5 bases removed from V and 7 bases from J, the gap between germline ends came to 14 bases. Germline loops: CDR1 SSHAT, CDR2 FNYEAQ (reference sequence). This CDR3 is 13 amino acids long. CDR3 coding DNA: TGTGCCAGCAGCCAGCGGGACGACAGTGAAGCTTTCTTT. This codes for CASSQRDDSEAFF. Based on the CDR3 plus reference TRBV7-7 and TRBJ1-1, the full variable domain is GAGVSQSPRYKVTKRGQDVTLRCDPISSHATLYWYQQALGQGPEFLTYFNYEAQPDKSGLPSDRFSAERPEGSISTLTIQRTEQRDSAMYRCASSQRDDSEAFFGQGTRLTVV.

The V call is TRBV7-2, the J call TRBJ2-7; D call uncertain. The CDR3 runs to 13 residues. Trimming removed 3 bases from V and 0 bases from J, with 6 bases in between. Germline V gene data show CDR1 as SGHTA and CDR2 as FQGNSA. The CDR3, as DNA: TGTGCCAGCAGCTTCTTTAGCTCCTACGAGCAGTACTTC. As protein: CASSFFSSYEQYF.

This clone has a single count. The chain uses TRBV6-5 and TRBJ2-5; possibly TRBD1 or TRBD2 for D (7 bases each). The CDR3 consists of 15 residues. CDR1 is MNHEY and CDR2 is SVGAGI in the germline V gene. Deletions cut 6 bases from V and 2 bases from J, with 16 bases between. The CDR3 is CASRGSGTEQETQYF. The CDR3 DNA sequence: TGTGCCAGCAGGGGGAGCGGGACAGAACAAGAGACCCAGTACTTC.

CDR3 DNA sequence: TGTGCCAGCAGCTTAGTGGGAGACTTCACAGATACGCAGTATTTT. As protein: CASSLVGDFTDTQYF. This rearrangement joins TRBV11-2 to TRBJ2-3; weak D call: TRBD2 (5 bases). Germline values: CDR1 SGHAT, CDR2 FQNNGV. V was clipped by 1 base and J by 2 bases, with 10 bases between them. The CDR3 runs to 15 residues.

The chain couples TRBV7-8 to TRBJ1-1; D remains unclear. CDR3 length equals 15 residues. Germline V gene sequence: CDR1 SGHVS, CDR2 FQNEAQ. The V gene lost 2 bases and the J gene lost 2 bases, with 12 bases spanning the gap. DNA for the CDR3: TGTGCCAGCAGCTTAAAAACAAGGACCAACACTGAAGCTTTCTTT. It encodes CASSLKTRTNTEAFF. Drawing the rest from reference TRBV7-8 and TRBJ1-1, the complete variable domain is GAGVSQSPRYKVAKRGQDVALRCDPISGHVSLFWYQQALGQGPEFLTYFQNEAQLDKSGLPSDRFFAERPEGSVSTLKIQRTQQEDSAVYLCASSLKTRTNTEAFFGQGTRLTVV.

This chain joins TRBV7-9 and TRBJ2-3, with D tentatively TRBD2 (6 bases). The CDR3 is made up of 15 amino acids. Looked up from germline, CDR1 is SEHNR and CDR2 is FQNEAQ (reference sequence). V was pared by 0 bases and J by 3 bases, with 10 bases between. This CDR3 is CASSLAGSGTDTQYF. The CDR3 DNA reads TGTGCCAGCAGCTTAGCCGGGAGCGGGACAGATACGCAGTATTTT.

This chain links TRBV27 with TRBJ2-5, with 12 bases fitting TRBD2. V lost 5 bases to trimming and J lost 2 bases; unmatched junction nucleotides: 9. Germline-derived CDR1 and CDR2 are MNHEY and SMNVEV (reference sequence). This CDR3 spans 17 amino acids. The CDR3 nucleotides are TGTGCCAGCAGTCCTGGACGAGGACTAGCGGGGCAAGAGACCCAGTACTTC. It codes for CASSPGRGLAGQETQYF.

The chain is built from TRBV4-3 and TRBJ2-3; D remains unclear. Looked up from germline, CDR1 is LGHNA and CDR2 is YSLEER. The CDR3 length is 13 residues. V lost 4 bases to trimming and J lost 4 bases, with 9 bases between them. CDR3 nucleotide sequence: TGCGCCAGCAGCCGAAACGAAGCAGATACGCAGTATTTT. Its protein product is CASSRNEADTQYF.

The V call is TRBV29-1, the J call TRBJ1-2, with 7 bases lining up with TRBD1. The ends lost 4 bases at V and 2 bases at J; junction bases unmatched: 19. The V gene's germline CDR1 is SQVTM and CDR2 ANQGSEA. The CDR3 length is 18 residues. This CDR3 reads CSVVSVKRDSTYNYGYTF. CDR3 in DNA: TGCAGCGTTGTATCCGTTAAACGGGACAGTACCTACAACTATGGCTACACCTTC. Full variable domain (rest looked up from reference TRBV29-1 and TRBJ1-2): SAVISQKPSRDICQRGTSLTIQCQVDSQVTMMFWYRQQPGQSLTLIATANQGSEATYESGFVIDKFPISRPNLTFSTLTVSNMSPEDSSIYLCSVVSVKRDSTYNYGYTFGSGTRLTVV.

The CDR3 protein is CASRQGSGYTF. In nucleotides, the CDR3 is TGTGCCAGCAGACAGGGGAGCGGCTACACCTTC. The V gene is TRBV6-5, the J gene TRBJ1-2, with 7 nucleotides matching TRBD1. Per the germline V gene, CDR1 is MNHEY and CDR2 is SVGAGI. The CDR3 runs to 11 residues. V lost 6 bases and J lost 8; bases outside the gene matches: 3.

This CDR3 is CASSLVVGNQPQHF. DNA for the CDR3: TGTGCCAGCAGCTTAGTGGTTGGCAATCAGCCCCAGCATTTT. The chain carries TRBV7-2 and TRBJ1-5; D gene unclear. The CDR3 totals 14 residues. The V end lost 1 base, the J end lost 2 bases, and 6 bases lay between the germline ends. Germline CDR1 reads SGHTA; CDR2 reads FQGNSA.

The genes are TRBV4-2 and TRBJ1-4; D unresolved. The CDR3 is 12 residues long. Germline lookup yields CDR1 LGHNA and CDR2 YNFKEQ. V was cut by 2 bases and J by 8 bases, with 6 bases left in between. The CDR3 region is CASSQLNEKLFF. As DNA, the CDR3 is TGTGCCAGCAGCCAATTGAACGAAAAACTGTTTTTT.

The chain has TRBV11-3 and TRBJ2-7, with 11 positions matching TRBD2. This CDR3 is built from 15 residues. Germline V gene lookup returns CDR1 SGHNT and CDR2 YENEEA. V lost 5 bases and J lost 3; bases outside the gene matches: 6. CDR3 nucleotide sequence: TGTGCCAGCAGCCATGGGACTAGCGGCCTCTACGAGCAGTACTTC. Its translation: CASSHGTSGLYEQYF.

The chain carries TRBV5-1 and TRBJ1-1, with 9 bases aligning to TRBD1. The germline V gene has CDR1 SGHRS and CDR2 YFSETQ. CDR3 size: 14 residues. J gave up 0 bases and V 4 bases, and 1 base lay outside the gene matches. CDR3 sequence reads: CASSRDRVNTEAFF. The CDR3 nucleotides read TGCGCCAGCAGCCGGGACAGGGTGAACACTGAAGCTTTCTTT.

The rearrangement joins TRBV10-1 to TRBJ1-5; D gene ambiguous. Germline-derived CDR1 and CDR2 are WNHNN and SYGVQD (reference sequence). The CDR3 contains 14 residues. The ends were cut back, 11 bases at V and 4 bases at J, with 18 bases in the middle. The DNA of the CDR3 is TGCGCCGGGAAGGCCGGGCGTGTGAATCAGCCCCAGCATTTT. Its protein product is CAGKAGRVNQPQHF.

Notes on this clone: Within the sample, other DNA sequences also encode this same CDR3. V usage is TRBV29-1 and J usage is TRBJ2-7; 8 bases match TRBD1. Germline-derived CDR1 and CDR2 are SQVTM and ANQGSEA. The length of the CDR3 is 14 residues. The V gene end was trimmed by 6 bases and the J gene end by 4 bases; junction bases not matched to a gene: 11. CDR3 in amino acids: CSVAPGQGRYEQYF. DNA of the CDR3: TGCAGCGTGGCGCCTGGACAGGGCAGATACGAGCAGTACTTC.

V is TRBV11-2 and J is TRBJ2-7; 8 nucleotides agree with TRBD1. The CDR3 has 15 residues. The V and J ends lost 1 base and 1 base, in that order; junction bases with no gene match: 3. Per the germline V gene, CDR1 is SGHAT and CDR2 is FQNNGV. CDR3 protein: CASSLGGDRSYEQYF. The CDR3 DNA sequence: TGTGCCAGCAGCTTAGGGGGGGACAGGTCCTACGAGCAGTACTTC.

The rearrangement joins TRBV4-2 to TRBJ1-6, with TRBD1 matching 7 bases. The V gene's germline CDR1 is LGHNA and CDR2 YNFKEQ. The CDR3 has 15 amino acids. V dropped 3 bases and J dropped 8; count of bases not matched to a gene: 7. The CDR3 loop is CASSQRQGVDSPLHF. In DNA, the CDR3 is TGTGCCAGCAGCCAGAGACAGGGCGTTGATTCACCCCTCCACTTT.

The table lists this clone with a count of one. J is TRBJ1-1 and V is TRBV21-1; TRBD1 reflects the table's D call only, with no check against the DNA. TRBV21-1 is assigned pseudogene status. The CDR3 is 17 residues long. CDR3: CASSTPRQGPTNTEAFF. CDR3 bases: TGTGCCAGCAGCACCCCAAGACAGGGCCCAACCAACACTGAAGCTTTCTTT.

V usage is TRBV4-1 and J usage is TRBJ1-5; TRBD1 matches at 7 bases. Germline values: CDR1 MGHRA, CDR2 YSYEKL. The CDR3 totals 15 residues. J gave up 7 bases and V 3 bases, and 9 bases lay outside the gene matches. The CDR3 loop reads CASSQGDSSKQPQHF. CDR3 DNA sequence: TGCGCCAGCAGCCAGGGGGACAGTTCAAAGCAGCCCCAGCATTTT.

The chain carries TRBV28 and TRBJ2-7, with a tentative D call TRBD2 (7 bases). The CDR3 sequence is 15 residues long. V lost 4 bases and J 5 bases, leaving 18 bases between the germline ends. Germline V gene data show CDR1 as MDHEN and CDR2 as SYDVKM. The CDR3 protein is CASSSPGGRAHEQYF. The CDR3 DNA reads TGTGCCAGCAGTTCCCCGGGGGGCAGGGCCCACGAGCAGTACTTC.

Only a few counts were recorded for this clone. The CDR3 DNA sequence: TGCGCCAGCAGCCAAGAGGGGGTACGGACCTATGGCTACACCTTC. This gives the protein CASSQEGVRTYGYTF. The gene calls are TRBV4-3 and TRBJ1-2; TRBD1 might be the D (5 bases). The V gene's germline CDR1 is LGHNA and CDR2 YSLEER. V was pared by 0 bases and J by 4 bases, with 12 bases between. CDR3 length: 15 amino acids.

The chain recombines TRBV5-6 with TRBJ2-5; 7 bases map to TRBD2. Trimming took 3 bases from V and 2 from J; bases not matched to a gene: 1. This CDR3 region has 13 residues. CDR1 SGHDT and CDR2 YYEEEE come from the germline V gene. The CDR3 here is CASSWTRQETQYF. The CDR3 DNA reads as TGTGCCAGCAGCTGGACTAGACAAGAGACCCAGTACTTC.